This entry lists 28 T cell receptor beta chains sequenced from one sample in a study of shared clonotypes between healthy human individuals. The data were produced by immunoSEQ multiplex PCR, yet TCRdb's version contains in-frame clones alone and is incomplete. The sample holds more than 1,200,000 clones, approximately 98.5% seen once. The specimen was naive CD4+ T cells sorted from blood. Subset: CD45RA+ positively selected. Receptor source: a man younger than 40 in good health.

The chain combines TRBV7-6 with TRBJ2-1; 8 bases match TRBD1. Per the germline V gene, CDR1 is SGHVS and CDR2 is FNYEAQ. The junction had 14 bases not matched to a gene; V was cut back by 1 base and J by 6 bases. This CDR3 contains 18 residues. DNA of the CDR3: TGTGCCAGCAGCTTAGGAGCAGGGGGCGGATATAACCTCAATGAGCAGTTCTTC. This codes for CASSLGAGGGYNLNEQFF.

This clone was detected only once. V usage is TRBV7-2 and J usage is TRBJ1-5, with TRBD1 identical over 11 bases. CDR1 and CDR2 from the germline V gene are SGHTA and FQGNSA. V gave up 1 base and J gave up 7 bases; unmatched junction bases: 9. The length of the CDR3 is 17 residues. The CDR3 loop reads CASSLGGTGGVLQPQHF. CDR3 DNA sequence: TGTGCCAGCAGCTTAGGAGGGACAGGGGGTGTTCTACAGCCCCAGCATTTT.

This rearrangement joins TRBV7-2 to TRBJ1-3; 12 bases map to TRBD1. Germline CDR1 is SGHTA and CDR2 is FQGNSA. CDR3 length: 16 residues. The junction had 6 bases not matched to a gene; V was cut back by 4 bases and J by 5 bases. In nucleotides, the CDR3 is TGTGCCAGCAGCTCCAGGGACAGGGGGCAAAGAAACACCATATATTTT. Translation gives CASSSRDRGQRNTIYF.

The chain has TRBV18 and TRBJ2-1, with 7 bases that match TRBD1. V lost 5 bases, J lost 5 bases, and 15 bases stayed unmatched. The CDR3 consists of 17 residues. Looked up from germline, CDR1 is KGHSH and CDR2 is LQKENI. Here the CDR3 DNA reads TGTGCCAGCTCATTGGACCGGGCAGGGGGTGAAAACAATGAGCAGTTCTTC. It is translated as CASSLDRAGGENNEQFF. The full variable domain, completed using reference TRBV18 and TRBJ2-1, is NAGVMQNPRHLVRRRGQEARLRCSPMKGHSHVYWYRQLPEEGLKFMVYLQKENIIDESGMPKERFSAEFPKEGPSILRIQQVVRGDSAAYFCASSLDRAGGENNEQFFGPGTRLTVL.

The chain uses TRBV11-2 and TRBJ2-7, with D tentatively TRBD1 (5 bases). V lost 1 base and J lost 3, with 13 bases in between. The CDR3 has 15 amino acids. CDR1 and CDR2 from the germline V gene are SGHAT and FQNNGV. Here the CDR3 reads CASSLGRTSGYEQYF. CDR3 sequence (DNA): TGTGCCAGCAGCTTAGGTCGGACATCCGGCTACGAGCAGTACTTC.

V and J are TRBV11-3 and TRBJ2-2, with a tentative D call TRBD1 (5 bases). Germline V gene sequence: CDR1 SGHNT, CDR2 YENEEA. V was trimmed by 2 bases and J by 1 base, leaving 5 bases between them. CDR3 length: 14 amino acids. CDR3 residues: CASSLRGNTGELFF. As DNA, the CDR3 is TGTGCCAGCAGCTTAAGGGGGAACACCGGGGAGCTGTTTTTT. Full variable domain (outside the CDR3, taken from reference TRBV11-3 and TRBJ2-2): EAGVVQSPRYKIIEKKQPVAFWCNPISGHNTLYWYLQNLGQGPELLIRYENEEAVDDSQLPKDRFSAERLKGVDSTLKIQPAELGDSAVYLCASSLRGNTGELFFGEGSRLTVL.

This chain links TRBV7-9 with TRBJ2-1; 8 nucleotides agree with TRBD1. CDR1 SEHNR and CDR2 FQNEAQ come from the germline V gene (reference sequence). The CDR3 extends over 14 amino acids. J lost 7 bases, V lost 1 base, and 3 bases had no gene match. The CDR3 loop reads CASSLEDRANEQFF. CDR3 sequence (DNA): TGTGCCAGCAGCTTAGAGGACAGGGCTAATGAGCAGTTCTTC.

As to this clone: The identical CDR3 is also encoded by other nucleotide sequences in the sample. The chain couples TRBV5-6 to TRBJ2-1; D is perhaps TRBD1 (6 bases). V was clipped by 2 bases and J by 2 bases, with 8 bases between them. The germline V gene has CDR1 SGHDT and CDR2 YYEEEE. The length of the CDR3 is 14 residues. The CDR3 DNA is TGTGCCAGCAGCTTACAGGGAGCCTACAATGAGCAGTTCTTC. Protein: CASSLQGAYNEQFF. Together with reference TRBV5-6 and TRBJ2-1, the CDR3 gives the full variable domain: DAGVTQSPTHLIKTRGQQVTLRCSPKSGHDTVSWYQQALGQGPQFIFQYYEEEERQRGNFPDRFSGHQFPNYSSELNVNALLLGDSALYLCASSLQGAYNEQFFGPGTRLTVL.

This chain connects TRBV12-1 to TRBJ1-2; TRBD1 is the table's D call and was not checked against the DNA. TRBV12-1 is reported as a pseudogene. This CDR3 contains 17 residues. The CDR3 nucleotides are TGTGCCAGCAGTTCTGCCGGGACACCACTCTTCGTATATGGCTACACCTTC. Translation: CASSSAGTPLFVYGYTF.

The rearrangement uses TRBV7-2 and TRBJ2-1; D remains unclear. V shed 0 bases and J shed 6 bases, with 3 bases lying between them. CDR3 length equals 12 residues. Germline V gene data show CDR1 as SGHTA and CDR2 as FQGNSA. CDR3 region: CASSLASNEQFF. CDR3 sequence (DNA): TGTGCCAGCAGCTTAGCAAGCAATGAGCAGTTCTTC.

The chain carries TRBV28 and TRBJ2-7, with D hard to call. V dropped 8 bases and J dropped 7 bases, with 12 bases sitting between them. Germline values: CDR1 MDHEN, CDR2 SYDVKM. The CDR3 covers 11 residues. The DNA of the CDR3 is TGTGCCAGCCAGAATTCCGTGGAGCAGTACTTC. Amino acid sequence: CASQNSVEQYF.

This chain joins TRBV5-1 and TRBJ1-1, with 7 bases that match TRBD1. Germline loops: CDR1 SGHRS, CDR2 YFSETQ. This CDR3 is 14 amino acids long. The J segment lost 6 bases and the V segment lost 4 bases, leaving 9 bases of the junction unmatched. In nucleotides, the CDR3 is TGCGCCAGCAGCCCGGTGGACAGGTTCTCTGAAGCTTTCTTT. Translation gives CASSPVDRFSEAFF.

The rearrangement uses TRBV15 and TRBJ2-2; D ambiguous. Deletions cut 3 bases from V and 6 bases from J, with 5 bases between. The CDR3 extends over 12 amino acids. Germline V gene data show CDR1 as LNHNV and CDR2 as YYDKDF (reference sequence). CDR3 protein: CATSRSAGELFF. CDR3 DNA sequence: TGTGCCACCAGCAGGAGTGCCGGGGAGCTGTTTTTT.

V and J are TRBV7-9 and TRBJ2-5; a weak D match, TRBD2 (5 bases). V was cut by 2 bases and J by 5 bases, with 12 bases left in between. CDR3 length equals 14 residues. From germline, CDR1 is SEHNR and CDR2 FQNEAQ (reference sequence). This chain's CDR3 is CASSLSEGWETQYF. The CDR3 DNA reads TGTGCCAGCAGCTTAAGCGAGGGTTGGGAGACCCAGTACTTC.

J is TRBJ2-3 and V is TRBV4-2; 10 positions agree with TRBD2. In germline, CDR1 is LGHNA, CDR2 YNFKEQ. V lost 0 bases to trimming and J lost 5 bases; unmatched junction nucleotides: 14. The CDR3 sequence is 19 residues long. The CDR3 region is CASSQDDPTGTSVVDTQYF. The CDR3, as DNA: TGTGCCAGCAGCCAAGACGACCCAACCGGGACTAGCGTGGTAGATACGCAGTATTTT.

The gene calls are TRBV19 and TRBJ2-1, with 13 bases fitting TRBD2. This CDR3 is 18 amino acids long. V dropped 11 bases and J dropped 7; count of bases not matched to a gene: 20. Germline V gives CDR1 LNHDA, CDR2 SQIVND (reference sequence). CDR3 sequence reads: CASAGTSGIRRRENEQFF. CDR3 coding DNA: TGTGCCTCCGCCGGGACTAGCGGGATTCGGAGAAGGGAGAATGAGCAGTTCTTC.

The chain couples TRBV5-1 to TRBJ2-1; 14 bases fit TRBD2. The V gene's germline CDR1 is SGHRS and CDR2 YFSETQ. V lost 3 bases and J lost 10; bases outside the gene matches: 6. This CDR3 has 15 amino acids. CDR3 protein: CASSSGLAGVQEQFF. The DNA of the CDR3 is TGCGCCAGCAGCTCGGGACTAGCGGGGGTTCAGGAGCAGTTCTTC.

Written as DNA, the CDR3 is TGTGCCAGCCGGTCTACTAACTACAATGAGCAGTTCTTC. Translating gives CASRSTNYNEQFF. The gene calls are TRBV6-5 and TRBJ2-1; no clear D gene. This CDR3 contains 13 residues. The germline V gene has CDR1 MNHEY and CDR2 SVGAGI. V was clipped by 8 bases and J by 3 bases, with 11 bases between them.

The V and J genes are TRBV7-2 and TRBJ1-2; D gene uncertain. The germline CDR1 and CDR2 sequences are SGHTA and FQGNSA. CDR3 size: 12 residues. The V end lost 9 bases, the J end lost 2 bases, and 10 bases lay between the germline ends. CDR3 coding DNA: TGTGCCAGTGCTACGGACAACTATGGCTACACCTTC. It is translated as CASATDNYGYTF.

This clone was observed a single time. The chain combines TRBV30 with TRBJ2-7; D may correspond to TRBD1 or TRBD2 (6 bases each). The CDR3 loop spans 14 amino acids. Per the germline V gene, CDR1 is GTSNPN and CDR2 is SVGIG (reference sequence). Trimming stripped 6 bases from V and 3 bases from J, with 18 bases between. The CDR3 sequence: CACPLLGGGYEQYF. The CDR3 nucleotides read TGTGCCTGCCCATTGTTAGGGGGAGGCTACGAGCAGTACTTC.

The CDR3 loop is CASSYSWTGGGYGYTF. The CDR3 nucleotides read TGTGCCAGCAGTTACTCCTGGACAGGGGGCGGCTATGGCTACACCTTC. The chain employs TRBV6-5 and TRBJ1-2; 11 nucleotides agree with TRBD1. Germline trimming cut 0 bases from V and 4 bases from J; bases unmatched to any gene: 4. From germline, CDR1 is MNHEY and CDR2 SVGAGI. CDR3 length: 16 residues.

This rearrangement joins TRBV9 to TRBJ2-1; 9 positions match TRBD2. The CDR3 has 15 residues. V lost 0 bases and J lost 9; bases outside the gene matches: 7. CDR1 and CDR2 from the germline V gene are SGDLS and YYNGEE. The CDR3 reads CASSVAAGGKFEQFF. As DNA, the CDR3 is TGTGCCAGCAGCGTAGCAGCGGGAGGAAAGTTTGAGCAGTTCTTC.

This chain uses TRBV5-1 with TRBJ1-4; D not resolved. V was clipped by 3 bases and J by 2 bases, with 11 bases between them. Germline CDR1 and CDR2: SGHRS and YFSETQ. The CDR3 loop spans 15 amino acids. The CDR3 loop is CASSSDSGTNEKLFF. The CDR3 DNA reads as TGCGCCAGCAGCTCCGACTCGGGGACTAATGAAAAACTGTTTTTT.

The chain combines TRBV5-4 with TRBJ1-1; TRBD1 might be the D (6 bases). The V end lost 4 bases, the J end lost 7 bases, and 17 bases lay between the germline ends. CDR3 size: 14 residues. CDR1 and CDR2 (germline): SGHNT, YYREEE (reference sequence). The CDR3 DNA follows: TGTGCCAGCAGCGGGCGGACGGGGGGCGTTGAAGCTTTCTTT. This sequence encodes CASSGRTGGVEAFF.

CDR3: CASSLEGNEGDTQYF. CDR3 nucleotide sequence: TGCGCCAGCAGCTTGGAGGGGAACGAGGGTGATACGCAGTATTTT. J is TRBJ2-3 and V is TRBV5-1; D tentatively fits TRBD1 or TRBD2 (5 bases each). CDR1 and CDR2 (germline): SGHRS, YFSETQ. The CDR3 covers 15 residues. The germline V and J ends were trimmed by 0 bases and 6 bases, with 14 bases remaining between them.

The chain carries TRBV10-3 and TRBJ2-2; D gene uncertain. Germline V gene data show CDR1 as ENHRY and CDR2 as SYGVKD. The CDR3 is 13 amino acids. Trimming left V 3 bases short and J 7 bases short, with 9 bases between. The CDR3 region has the DNA TGTGCCATCAGTGATCTAGTTAGCGGGGAGCTGTTTTTT. Translation gives CAISDLVSGELFF.

Points on this clone: Other nucleotide sequences in the sample specify the same CDR3. The chain links TRBV20-1 to TRBJ2-1; D gene unclear. V was shortened by 3 bases and J by 5 bases, with 2 bases between the two germline ends. Germline CDR1 and CDR2: DFQATT and SNEGSKA (reference sequence). The CDR3 length is 10 residues. The chain's CDR3 is CSASHNEQFF. Written as DNA, the CDR3 is TGCAGTGCTAGTCACAATGAGCAGTTCTTC.

The chain joins TRBV19 to TRBJ1-5; 8 bases are shared with TRBD1. Germline V gene lookup returns CDR1 LNHDA and CDR2 SQIVND (reference sequence). J was trimmed by 4 bases and V by 4 bases; bases with no gene match: 3. This CDR3 region has 14 residues. The CDR3 DNA reads TGTGCCAGTAGTACAGGGGGCCCTAATCAGCCCCAGCATTTT. It specifies CASSTGGPNQPQHF.